Listed below are T cell receptor beta chains from one sample, sequenced in a study of blood T cell repertoires in COVID-19. TCRdb's copy holds only in-frame clones and misses some; the assay was immunoSEQ multiplex PCR. The table has over 45,000 clones, roughly 89% seen once. Sequencing was done on a sample of peripheral blood. These receptors originate from a human donor in a cohort sampled during active COVID-19. CDR3s include the opening cysteine and the closing phenylalanine or tryptophan. The D gene is left open where the match is weak.

>TRBD2|TRBV9|TRBJ2-5
TGTGCCAGCAGCGTAGACGGTAGGGCGGGAGGGACCCAAGAGACCCAGTACTTC
CASSVDGRAGGTQETQYF
>-|TRBV27|TRBJ2-1
TGTGCCAGCAGTCCCGCAGCGTACAATGAGCAGTTCTTC
CASSPAAYNEQFF
>-|TRBV7-3|TRBJ2-7
TGTGCCAGCAGCTTAACGGGGGAGGACGAGCAGTACTTC
CASSLTGEDEQYF
>-|TRBV30|TRBJ2-7
TGTGCCTGGAGTGCCGGGGAGGGGGTCGAGCAGTACTTC
CAWSAGEGVEQYF
>TRBD1|TRBV29-1|TRBJ2-3
TGCAGCGGAAATACAGGGGGCTCTGGCACAGATACGCAGTATTTT
CSGNTGGSGTDTQYF
>TRBD1|TRBV24-1|TRBJ2-2
TGTGCCACCAGTGATGAGGGGACAGGGTACACCGGGGAGCTGTTTTTT
CATSDEGTGYTGELFF
>TRBD1|TRBV28|TRBJ2-7
TGTGCCAGCAGTCCGCGGACAGGCTCCTACGAGCAGTACTTC
CASSPRTGSYEQYF
>-|TRBV7-6|TRBJ1-5
TGTGCCAGCAGCTTAGGAGGGTTCGCGGGCAATCAGCCCCAGCATTTT
CASSLGGFAGNQPQHF
>-|TRBV11-2|TRBJ2-7
TGTGCCAGCAGCTCGACAACTAGCTCCTACGAGCAGTACTTC
CASSSTTSSYEQYF
>-|TRBV9|TRBJ2-5
TGTGCCAGCAGCGTAGACGTAGAACAAGAGACCCAGTACTTC
CASSVDVEQETQYF
>-|TRBV5-8|TRBJ2-1
TGTGCCAGCAGCCCCCGACTAGATATTTACAATGAGCAGTTCTTC
CASSPRLDIYNEQFF
>TRBD1|TRBV30|TRBJ1-1
TGTGCCTGGATGGGACAGGTGGTCACTGAAGCTTTCTTT
CAWMGQVVTEAFF
>-|TRBV6-6|TRBJ1-1
TGTGCCAGCAGTTACTCCCGACAGGCCACTGAAGCTTTCTTT
CASSYSRQATEAFF